This note documents a single T cell receptor (beta chain) sequence. Germline V CDR1 and CDR2: SNHLY, FYNNEI. This CDR3 has 16 amino acids. The ends lost 6 bases at V and 4 bases at J; junction bases unmatched: 8. 13 Jbeta primers and 60 Vbeta primers were used for the PCR. The table came from immunoSEQ multiplex PCR; TCRdb's copy has only in-frame clones and leaves some out. The sample includes 130,000 to 150,000 clones, roughly 78% seen only once; the top ten take 2.5% to 3%. These data originate in a study of cytomegalovirus exposure and HLA in healthy donors. This chain links TRBV2 with TRBJ2-2; 10 bases are shared with TRBD1. The sequenced sample was PBMCs. This TCR came from a female donor in good health and CMV-seronegative. The CDR3 loop is CASSVPGQGPTGELFF. The CDR3 DNA reads TGTGCCAGCAGCGTACCGGGACAGGGGCCCACCGGGGAGCTGTTTTTT.